This paragraph covers one T cell receptor beta chain sequence. The antigen remains undetermined. J was trimmed by 7 bases and V by 1 base; bases with no gene match: 6. Germline assignment: CDR1 MNHEY and CDR2 SVGAGI. This CDR3 region has 15 residues. The record originates from a study of response to subunit inactivated influenza vaccine. TCRdb passed the RT-PCR reads through MiXCR, listing each CDR3 protein once. This sample carries 560,000 or so distinct CDR3 sequences, roughly 8.2% of them seen once, and the ten largest clones take 10% to 15%. Study findings and constraints: The authors suggested that every seasonal influenza vaccination recruits few new T cells.

This specimen consisted of PBMCs from blood, obtained around 25 months after vaccination. This receptor was identified in a man between 50 and 70 years old who received an inactivated influenza vaccine. The V and J genes are TRBV6-5 and TRBJ1-4; 7 positions match TRBD1. The chain's CDR3 is CASSYWTGGPEKLFF. The CDR3 DNA is TGTGCCAGCAGTTACTGGACAGGTGGGCCTGAAAAACTGTTTTTT.